The rows below give T cell receptor beta chains drawn from one sample of a study of T cells after yellow fever vaccination. TCRdb called the 5' RACE reads again in MiXCR, with one record for every CDR3 protein. The data show 150,000 to 200,000 distinct CDR3 sequences, 11% seen once. The specimen was CD8+ T cells sorted from PBMCs, collected 15 days after the yellow fever booster vaccination. The receptor source for this set is a man in his late teens or twenties who received the YFV17D yellow fever vaccine. Each CDR3 is given with its conserved first and last residue. A D gene is named only where the DNA matches it firmly. Clone size is not always given. Where it is, it says once, few, many or a class for expanded clones.

D: .; J: TRBJ2-1; size: .; V: TRBV14; length: 18; DNA: TGTGCCAGCAGCCACCTTAATGGGCCTAGCAGCTCCTACAATGAGCAGTTCTTC; CDR3: CASSHLNGPSSSYNEQFF
D: .; J: TRBJ1-2; size: many; V: TRBV28; length: 14; DNA: TGTGCCAGCAGATATATGGGGACACTTTATGGCTACACCTTC; CDR3: CASRYMGTLYGYTF
D: .; J: TRBJ1-2; size: .; V: TRBV28; length: 14; DNA: TGTGCCAGCAGTTTCGGTCGGGATCCGCATGGCTACACCTTC; CDR3: CASSFGRDPHGYTF
D: .; J: TRBJ1-1; size: few; V: TRBV6-5; length: 12; DNA: TGTGCCAGCAGTTACGGCCCGACTGAAGCTTTCTTT; CDR3: CASSYGPTEAFF
D: .; J: TRBJ2-3; size: .; V: TRBV6-1; length: 15; DNA: TGTGCCAGCAGGGACGAAGGTGGTGGGAAAGATACGCAGTATTTT; CDR3: CASRDEGGGKDTQYF
D: .; J: TRBJ1-2; size: .; V: TRBV29-1; length: 13; DNA: TGCAGCGTTGAAGATCGCGGGGGGTATGGCTACACCTTC; CDR3: CSVEDRGGYGYTF
D: .; J: TRBJ2-1; size: few; V: TRBV4-2; length: 14; DNA: TGTGCCAGCAGCCATGCCTCTAGATTCGATGAGCAGTTCTTC; CDR3: CASSHASRFDEQFF
D: .; J: TRBJ2-3; size: .; V: TRBV4-2; length: 15; DNA: TGTGCCAGCAGCCATGACCTCCTTATATCAGATACGAAGTATTTT; CDR3: CASSHDLLISDTKYF
D: .; J: TRBJ1-2; size: .; V: TRBV29-1; length: 13; DNA: TGCAGCGTTGAAGATCTTCACAGCTATGGCTACACCTTC; CDR3: CSVEDLHSYGYTF
D: .; J: TRBJ1-4; size: .; V: TRBV13; length: 12; DNA: TGTGCCAGCAGCTTGGGGACTGAAAAACTGTTTTTT; CDR3: CASSLGTEKLFF
D: .; J: TRBJ1-4; size: few; V: TRBV19; length: 14; DNA: TGTGCCAGTAGTCAAAGGGCGGTGAACGAAAAACTGTTTTTT; CDR3: CASSQRAVNEKLFF
D: .; J: TRBJ2-3; size: many; V: TRBV9; length: 12; DNA: TGTGCCAGCAGCCATCCCCCAGATACGCAGTATTTT; CDR3: CASSHPPDTQYF
D: .; J: TRBJ2-2; size: few; V: TRBV6-5; length: 13; DNA: TGTGCCAGCAGTTACTCTTTCTCCGGGGAGCTGTTTTTT; CDR3: CASSYSFSGELFF
D: .; J: TRBJ2-3; size: .; V: TRBV4-1; length: 18; DNA: TGCGCCAGCAGCCAAGAGAGTTGGTCGGGGGCAAGCACAGATACGCAGTATTTT; CDR3: CASSQESWSGASTDTQYF
D: .; J: TRBJ1-5; size: .; V: TRBV6-6; length: 16; DNA: TGTGCCAGCAGTAACTCCAGGACATCTCGCAATCAGCCCCAGCATTTT; CDR3: CASSNSRTSRNQPQHF